Following are 25 T cell receptor beta chains from one sample sequenced in a study of blood T cell repertoires in COVID-19. TCRdb keeps only in-frame clones here, not all; method: immunoSEQ multiplex PCR. The table shows tens of thousands of clones, with approximately 70% occurring only once. The sample taken for sequencing was peripheral blood. The origin of the receptors is a woman aged 55-69 years in a cohort sampled during active or convalescent COVID-19.

This clone was detected a few times. This rearrangement joins TRBV4-1 to TRBJ1-5; TRBD1 matches at 7 bases. Unmatched junction bases numbered 3, after V lost 7 bases and J lost 0 bases. This CDR3 comprises 14 residues. In germline, CDR1 is MGHRA, CDR2 YSYEKL. The CDR3 DNA sequence: TGCGCCAGCAACACAGGGGATAGCAATCAGCCCCAGCATTTT. Its protein product is CASNTGDSNQPQHF.

V usage is TRBV2 and J usage is TRBJ2-2, with a tentative D call TRBD1 (6 bases). CDR3 length: 13 amino acids. V gave up 3 bases and J gave up 7 bases, with 9 bases separating them. Germline loops: CDR1 SNHLY, CDR2 FYNNEI. CDR3 region: CASSDLGGGELFF. The CDR3 region has the DNA TGTGCCAGCAGTGATCTAGGGGGCGGGGAGCTGTTTTTT.

The chain is built from TRBV9 and TRBJ1-3; 7 bases align to TRBD1. Trimming cost V 4 bases and J 0 bases; bases outside gene matches: 10. CDR3 length: 17 residues. CDR1 and CDR2 (germline): SGDLS, YYNGEE. The CDR3 reads CASSTTPGQSSGNTIYF. In DNA form, the CDR3 reads TGTGCCAGCAGCACCACCCCGGGACAGAGCTCTGGAAACACCATATATTTT.

The chain has TRBV29-1 and TRBJ2-2, with 11 bases identical to TRBD1. Germline V gene lookup returns CDR1 SQVTM and CDR2 ANQGSEA. The CDR3 covers 15 residues. With 4 bases clipped from V and 7 bases from J, the junction kept 8 bases outside the gene matches. The CDR3: CSVVLGQGVSGELFF. The CDR3 DNA follows: TGCAGCGTTGTTTTGGGACAGGGGGTGAGCGGGGAGCTGTTTTTT.

The genes are TRBV30 and TRBJ1-2, with D possibly being TRBD1 (5 bases). V gave up 5 bases and J gave up 2 bases, with 12 bases separating them. The CDR3 loop spans 13 amino acids. Germline CDR1 and CDR2: GTSNPN and SVGIG (reference sequence). The CDR3 DNA is TGTGCCTGGGGCGCACAGGAAAACTATGGCTACACCTTC. It encodes CAWGAQENYGYTF.

The chain combines TRBV11-3 with TRBJ2-4; 11 nucleotides line up with TRBD2. Per germline, CDR1 SGHNT and CDR2 YENEEA. Losses at the gene ends were 5 bases for V and 16 bases for J; bases not matched to a gene: 16. The CDR3 is 15 amino acids. CDR3 nucleotide sequence: TGTGCCAGCAGCGAGGACCTAGCGGGGGGAGGAGGGTGTTACTTC. This sequence encodes CASSEDLAGGGGCYF.

Ten or more counts support this clone. CDR3 region: CATSMGRTGGTYEQYF. The CDR3 coding sequence is TGTGCCACCAGCATGGGAAGGACAGGGGGCACCTACGAGCAGTACTTC. The chain joins TRBV15 to TRBJ2-7, with 11 bases lining up with TRBD1. This CDR3 comprises 16 residues. Per the germline V gene, CDR1 is LNHNV and CDR2 is YYDKDF (reference sequence). V lost 4 bases and J lost 2; bases outside the gene matches: 7.

The chain recombines TRBV3-1 (or the pseudogene TRBV3-2) with TRBJ2-1; D might be TRBD2 (5 bases). The V and J ends lost 4 bases and 8 bases respectively, with 6 bases between them. This CDR3 is built from 11 residues. The germline V gene encodes CDR1 LGHDT and CDR2 YNNKEL (reference sequence). The CDR3 spells CASSLGDEQFF. The CDR3 DNA reads TGTGCCAGCAGCCTCGGGGATGAGCAGTTCTTC.

This clone was picked up a small number of times. The chain couples TRBV7-6 to TRBJ1-1, with D unclear. Germline CDR1 is SGHVS and CDR2 is FNYEAQ. The CDR3 spans 14 residues. The V gene lost 0 bases and the J gene lost 3 bases, with 8 bases spanning the gap. DNA of the CDR3: TGTGCCAGCAGCTTAGCGACGGGAGACACTGAAGCTTTCTTT. Its translation: CASSLATGDTEAFF.

The chain employs TRBV10-1 and TRBJ2-2, with 8 bases identical to TRBD2. V shed 1 base and J 6 bases; nucleotides not matched to a gene: 4. CDR3 length equals 15 residues. The V gene's germline CDR1 is WNHNN and CDR2 SYGVQD (reference sequence). The CDR3 coding sequence is TGCGCCAGCAGTGAGTTAGTAGCGGGGCCCGGGGAGCTGTTTTTT. Amino acids: CASSELVAGPGELFF.

The chain uses TRBV4-2 and TRBJ2-1, with TRBD2 matching 9 bases. Looked up from germline, CDR1 is LGHNA and CDR2 is YNFKEQ. V lost 2 bases and J lost 4; bases outside the gene matches: 3. There are 15 residues in the CDR3. As DNA, the CDR3 is TGTGCCAGCAGCCAACCTAGCGGGACATACAATGAGCAGTTCTTC. Translated: CASSQPSGTYNEQFF.

This chain links TRBV6-5 with TRBJ2-2, with 7 bases identical to TRBD2. The CDR3 length is 15 residues. Germline lookup yields CDR1 MNHEY and CDR2 SVGAGI. V lost 8 bases, J lost 6 bases, and 12 bases stayed unmatched. The CDR3 reads CASERVGGSPGELFF. The CDR3 bases are TGTGCCAGCGAAAGGGTCGGGGGGTCACCCGGGGAGCTGTTTTTT.

This chain's CDR3 is CASRSGLAGNNEQFF. In DNA, the CDR3 is TGCGCCAGCAGGAGCGGACTAGCGGGGAACAATGAGCAGTTCTTC. The chain recombines TRBV5-1 with TRBJ2-1; 12 bases are a match to TRBD2. The CDR3 consists of 15 residues. Germline CDR1 SGHRS, CDR2 YFSETQ. V lost 5 bases to trimming and J lost 5 bases; unmatched junction nucleotides: 5.

The table lists this clone with a few counts. V usage is TRBV2 and J usage is TRBJ2-7; 7 bases map to TRBD1. This CDR3 has 13 residues. The germline CDR1 and CDR2 sequences are SNHLY and FYNNEI. Trimming removed 10 bases from V and 4 bases from J; junction bases left unmatched: 10. The CDR3 region has the DNA TGTGCCACCCAGGACAGGTCTTTTTACGAGCAGTACTTC. Translation gives CATQDRSFYEQYF. Drawing the rest from reference TRBV2 and TRBJ2-7, the complete variable domain is EPEVTQTPSHQVTQMGQEVILRCVPISNHLYFYWYRQILGQKVEFLVSFYNNEISEKSEIFDDQFSVERPDGSNFTLKIRSTKLEDSAMYFCATQDRSFYEQYFGPGTRLTVT.

The J gene is TRBJ1-2, the V gene TRBV28; D is ambiguous. The CDR3 is 12 amino acids. The germline V gene has CDR1 MDHEN and CDR2 SYDVKM. Between the trimmed V and J ends, which lost 4 bases and 4 bases, there was a span of 7 bases. The CDR3 protein is CASSSSGYGYTF. CDR3 coding DNA: TGTGCCAGCAGTTCGAGCGGCTATGGCTACACCTTC.

The chain recombines TRBV6-2 or TRBV6-3 with TRBJ1-1; 7 nucleotides align to TRBD1. V shed 6 bases, J shed 3 bases, and the junction held 19 bases outside the gene matches. Per the germline V gene, CDR1 is MNHEY and CDR2 is SVGEGT. CDR3 length: 18 amino acids. DNA of the CDR3: TGTGCCAGCAGCCTAAGACCAATTGGGGTGACAGGGTACACTGAAGCTTTCTTT. It codes for CASSLRPIGVTGYTEAFF.

The V call is TRBV18, the J call TRBJ1-2, with a possible D match to TRBD1 (5 bases). The V gene's germline CDR1 is KGHSH and CDR2 LQKENI. Trimming removed 4 bases from V and 2 bases from J, with 11 bases in between. CDR3 size: 14 residues. In nucleotides, the CDR3 is TGTGCCAGCTCACAGACTGACAGAAACTATGGCTACACCTTC. The encoded protein is CASSQTDRNYGYTF.

The chain recombines TRBV9 with TRBJ1-1; maybe TRBD1 (5 bases). CDR1 and CDR2 from the germline V gene are SGDLS and YYNGEE. The CDR3 is made up of 17 amino acids. The V gene lost 4 bases and the J gene lost 8 bases, with 27 bases spanning the gap. The CDR3 region has the DNA TGTGCCAGCAGCTCTCGGGGGGACCCTACTGGGACTTCCGAAGCTTTCTTT. Translating it yields CASSSRGDPTGTSEAFF.

This clone has more than one count but fewer than ten. The chain has TRBV2 and TRBJ1-4; the D gene is possibly TRBD1 (6 bases). Germline lookup yields CDR1 SNHLY and CDR2 FYNNEI. This CDR3 is built from 15 residues. Trimming pared 1 base from V and 4 bases from J, leaving 10 bases between. In DNA form, the CDR3 reads TGTGCCAGCAGTGAAGATGGCAGGGGTAATGAAAAACTGTTTTTT. Protein sequence: CASSEDGRGNEKLFF.

The chain uses TRBV4-3 and TRBJ2-2, with 9 bases that match TRBD1. This CDR3 region has 18 residues. J was trimmed by 9 bases and V by 0 bases; bases with no gene match: 14. Germline V gene data show CDR1 as LGHNA and CDR2 as YSLEER. The CDR3 nucleotides read TGCGCCAGCAGCCAAGATCTGTTTAGGACAGGGGCGCCCCGGGAGCTGTTTTTT. This sequence encodes CASSQDLFRTGAPRELFF.

The sample holds a few counts of this clone. V usage is TRBV5-5 and J usage is TRBJ2-7, with D possibly matching TRBD1 (5 bases). V was trimmed by 2 bases and J by 2 bases, leaving 11 bases between them. In germline, CDR1 is SGHKS, CDR2 YYEKEE (reference sequence). CDR3 size: 14 residues. The CDR3 DNA follows: TGTGCCAGCAGCTTTGGCAGGGTTACCTACGAGCAGTACTTC. It yields the protein CASSFGRVTYEQYF.

CDR3 DNA: TGTGCCAGCAGCCCAGGACAGGGGAAGGGCCAAGAGACCCAGTACTTC. Its protein product is CASSPGQGKGQETQYF. V and J are TRBV3-1 (or the pseudogene TRBV3-2) and TRBJ2-5; 9 nucleotides align to TRBD1. V trimming: 4 bases; J trimming: 1 base; junction bases outside the gene matches: 7. CDR1 LGHDT and CDR2 YNNKEL come from the germline V gene (reference sequence). The CDR3 spans 16 residues.

The chain has TRBV29-1 and TRBJ2-2, with TRBD1 matching 8 bases. This CDR3 spans 12 amino acids. V was pared by 4 bases and J by 5 bases, with 0 bases of the junction left unmatched. Germline V CDR1 and CDR2: SQVTM, ANQGSEA. CDR3 protein: CSVGQGTGELFF. The CDR3, as DNA: TGCAGCGTTGGACAGGGGACCGGGGAGCTGTTTTTT.

The CDR3 is CASSFRDNYNSPLHF. CDR3 bases: TGTGCCAGCAGCTTCCGTGACAATTATAATTCACCCCTCCACTTT. The rearrangement joins TRBV5-4 to TRBJ1-6, with D unclear. Trimming took 2 bases from V and 4 from J, leaving 10 bases between them. Per germline, CDR1 SGHNT and CDR2 YYREEE (reference sequence). This CDR3 is 15 amino acids long.

This clone came up a few times. The chain combines TRBV29-1 with TRBJ2-2; D perhaps matches TRBD2 (7 bases). Between the trimmed V and J ends, which lost 3 bases and 1 base, there was a span of 9 bases. The CDR3 is 14 residues long. The V gene's germline CDR1 is SQVTM and CDR2 ANQGSEA. The CDR3 region has the DNA TGCAGCGTTGAGGGGGGGCGGAACACCGGGGAGCTGTTTTTT. Translation: CSVEGGRNTGELFF.